One sample yielded the 16 T cell receptor beta chains listed below, sequenced in a study of CD8 T cells in Susac syndrome (dated by TCRdb to about 2019). Library creation used the immunoSEQ multiplex PCR assay. RNA was extracted with the RNeasy kit and about 0.5 to 1 ug was reverse transcribed using random hexamers. TCRdb's own reprocessing of the public reads used fastp at Q25 and MiXCR and kept productive beta chains. One record per CDR3 amino acid sequence lists the most common genes and DNA. The sample table lists tens of thousands of distinct CDR3 sequences, approximately 94% of them with a count of one. In total, the top ten clones hold 0.2% of the sample. The sample was CD8+ T cells from PBMCs. All receptors come from a human donor in good health.

The CDR3 nucleotides read TGTGCCAGCAGCTTTTCGGTGTACCAAGAGACCCAGTACTTC. Protein product: CASSFSVYQETQYF. The chain couples TRBV7-9 to TRBJ2-5; D unclear. This CDR3 comprises 14 residues. CDR1 and CDR2 (germline): SEHNR, FQNEAQ (reference sequence). Trimming took off 3 bases at V and 0 bases at J, with 8 bases between the two ends.

The chain employs TRBV12-3 or TRBV12-4 and TRBJ2-1; D unclear. CDR3 length: 15 residues. V was trimmed by 4 bases and J by 0 bases, leaving 10 bases between them. The CDR3 sequence: CASSSGYSSYNEQFF. The CDR3 bases are TGTGCCAGCAGTTCCGGATACAGCTCCTACAATGAGCAGTTCTTC.

This clonotype was counted a single time. V is TRBV6-5 and J is TRBJ2-5; D may be TRBD1 (5 bases). V was shortened by 4 bases and J by 4 bases, with 7 bases between the two germline ends. The length of the CDR3 is 12 residues. Germline assignment: CDR1 MNHEY and CDR2 SVGAGI. CDR3 in DNA: TGTGCCAGCAGTTCTCAGGGAGAGACCCAGTACTTC. As protein: CASSSQGETQYF.

V and J are TRBV11-2 and TRBJ2-2; D is ambiguous. Per germline, CDR1 SGHAT and CDR2 FQNNGV. Trimming removed 3 bases from V and 3 bases from J, with 11 bases in between. The CDR3 runs 15 residues. CDR3 loop: CASSFSPRDTGELFF. DNA for the CDR3: TGTGCCAGCAGCTTTAGCCCCCGGGACACCGGGGAGCTGTTTTTT.

This clonotype was counted a few times. This chain connects TRBV7-9 to TRBJ1-2, with a weak D call TRBD1 (6 bases). Deletions cut 2 bases from V and 4 bases from J, with 17 bases between. The CDR3 covers 16 residues. Germline assignment: CDR1 SEHNR and CDR2 FQNEAQ (reference sequence). The CDR3 is CASSLRVRGPGYGYTF. DNA of the CDR3: TGTGCCAGCAGCTTAAGGGTACGGGGGCCGGGCTATGGCTACACCTTC.

This chain connects TRBV11-2 to TRBJ2-2, with TRBD1 matching over 8 bases. The trim removed 7 bases at V and 2 bases at J, leaving 9 bases unmatched. The CDR3 loop spans 16 amino acids. In germline, CDR1 is SGHAT, CDR2 FQNNGV. The CDR3 region has the DNA TGTGCCAGCATCCCGAATGGACAGGGAAACACCGGGGAGCTGTTTTTT. Protein product: CASIPNGQGNTGELFF.

The rearrangement links TRBV28 to TRBJ1-2; D remains unclear. Trimming left V 1 base short and J 3 bases short, with 12 bases between. Germline values: CDR1 MDHEN, CDR2 SYDVKM. CDR3 size: 15 residues. This chain's CDR3 is CASSLSRGNYYGYTF. The CDR3 coding sequence is TGTGCCAGCAGTTTATCCCGGGGTAATTACTATGGCTACACCTTC.

This clonotype was picked up a small number of times. V gene TRBV5-4 combines with J gene TRBJ2-7; no clear D. The CDR3 runs 19 residues. Trimming took 2 bases from V and 7 from J, leaving 31 bases between them. From germline, CDR1 is SGHNT and CDR2 YYREEE (reference sequence). CDR3 residues: CASSFDRSLPDRSLREQYF. The CDR3, as DNA: TGTGCCAGCAGCTTCGATCGCTCACTTCCGGACCGCTCATTAAGGGAGCAGTACTTC.

The chain is built from TRBV6-1 and TRBJ2-5, with TRBD2 matching over 10 bases. The CDR3 is 15 residues long. Trimming took 4 bases from V and 1 from J; bases not matched to a gene: 3. The germline gives CDR1 MNHNS, CDR2 SASEGT. The CDR3 reads CASSAAGGLQETQYF. CDR3 sequence (DNA): TGTGCCAGCAGTGCAGCGGGGGGGCTCCAAGAGACCCAGTACTTC.

The chain employs TRBV27 and TRBJ1-4; maybe TRBD1 (5 bases). Germline V gene lookup returns CDR1 MNHEY and CDR2 SMNVEV (reference sequence). Trimming took 3 bases from V and 11 from J, leaving 13 bases between them. The length of the CDR3 is 13 residues. The CDR3 DNA reads TGTGCCAGCAGTTTCGGGACGATGAACAAACTGTTTTTT. Protein product: CASSFGTMNKLFF.

The chain uses TRBV7-6 and TRBJ2-7, with a tentative D call TRBD2 (6 bases). Trimming pared 5 bases from V and 4 bases from J, leaving 18 bases between. The CDR3 is made up of 15 amino acids. Germline lookup yields CDR1 SGHVS and CDR2 FNYEAQ. CDR3 in DNA: TGTGCCAGCAGCCCCGAGCAGGGACTTTTTTACGAGCAGTACTTC. It is translated as CASSPEQGLFYEQYF. Full variable domain (remainder filled in from reference TRBV7-6 and TRBJ2-7): GAGVSQSPRYKVTKRGQDVALRCDPISGHVSLYWYRQALGQGPEFLTYFNYEAQQDKSGLPNDRFSAERPEGSISTLTIQRTEQRDSAMYRCASSPEQGLFYEQYFGPGTRLTVT.

The V call is TRBV7-9, the J call TRBJ2-7; the D is unclear. Trimming shortened V by 4 bases and J by 4 bases, and 14 bases separated the two germline ends. Germline V gene lookup returns CDR1 SEHNR and CDR2 FQNEAQ (reference sequence). There are 14 residues in the CDR3. The CDR3 sequence: CASSSPTSAYEQYF. As DNA, the CDR3 is TGTGCCAGCAGCTCTCCAACGAGTGCGTACGAGCAGTACTTC. Based on the CDR3 plus reference TRBV7-9 and TRBJ2-7, the full variable domain is DTGVSQNPRHKITKRGQNVTFRCDPISEHNRLYWYRQTLGQGPEFLTYFQNEAQLEKSRLLSDRFSAERPKGSFSTLEIQRTEQGDSAMYLCASSSPTSAYEQYFGPGTRLTVT.

V gene TRBV3-1 combines with J gene TRBJ2-3; 9 nucleotides match TRBD2. The CDR3 spans 15 residues. With V trimmed by 4 bases and J by 2 bases, 4 bases remained unmatched. Germline-derived CDR1 and CDR2 are LGHDT and YNNKEL (reference sequence). For the CDR3, the DNA is TGTGCCAGCAGCCTGGGACTAGCCTACACAGATACGCAGTATTTT. Translated, it gives CASSLGLAYTDTQYF.

This chain joins TRBV4-3 and TRBJ2-7; 7 nucleotides line up with TRBD2. CDR1 is LGHNA and CDR2 is YSLEER in the germline V gene. The CDR3 consists of 14 residues. The V gene end was trimmed by 3 bases and the J gene end by 4 bases; junction bases not matched to a gene: 6. The CDR3 nucleotides read TGCGCCAGCAGCCAGGAGCGGGACCAATACGAGCAGTACTTC. Its protein is CASSQERDQYEQYF.

In the case of this clonotype: Its ends do not fully match the called genes, so a read error is possible. The genes are TRBV6-1 and TRBJ1-1, with D unclear. The CDR3 extends over 14 amino acids. The germline CDR1 and CDR2 sequences are MNHNS and SASEGT. The CDR3 region is CASREGHTTSEAFF. The CDR3 DNA follows: TGTGCCAGCAGGGAAGGGCACACGACGTCTGAAGCTTTCTTT.

The chain recombines TRBV6-6 with TRBJ1-3; no clear D gene. The ends were cut back, 6 bases at V and 5 bases at J, with 5 bases in the middle. CDR3 length: 11 amino acids. CDR1 is MNHNY, CDR2 SVGAGI, per germline (reference sequence). In DNA, the CDR3 is TGTGCCAGCAGGAAACGAAACACCATATATTTT. Amino acid sequence: CASRKRNTIYF.